The rows below give T cell receptor beta chains drawn from one sample of a study of T cell responses to AZD1222 COVID-19 vaccine. The table came from immunoSEQ multiplex PCR; TCRdb's copy has only in-frame clones and leaves some out. The table lists just under 85,000 clones, roughly 90% of them singletons. This material consisted of peripheral blood, taken on day 0 of AZD1222 vaccination. These receptors were obtained from an adult in good health. CDR3s include the opening cysteine and the closing phenylalanine or tryptophan. The order of the fields is CDR3 DNA, CDR3 protein, clone size, CDR3 length, J gene, D gene, V gene. D genes are given only for firm matches. The size entry is marked missing in some rows and otherwise reads once, few, many or a size class.

TGTGCCAGCAGTGAATGGGGCACAATTAATCAGCCCCAGCATTTT	CASSEWGTINQPQHF	-	15	TRBJ1-5	-	TRBV6-1
TGTGCCAGCAGTGAAGCCCGGGTGGGTCAGCCCCAGCATTTT	CASSEARVGQPQHF	-	14	TRBJ1-5	-	TRBV6-1
TGTGCCAGCAGCCAAGATTACGCGGTCTACAATGAGCAGTTCTTC	CASSQDYAVYNEQFF	-	15	TRBJ2-1	-	TRBV3-1/TRBV3-2
TGTGCCAGCAGCGTAGACCAGGGTCTTGGTGAAAAACTGTTTTTT	CASSVDQGLGEKLFF	once	15	TRBJ1-4	-	TRBV9
TGTGCCAGCAGTTTCACGGTGGGCCCCAATCAGCCCCAGCATTTT	CASSFTVGPNQPQHF	-	15	TRBJ1-5	-	TRBV6-5
TGTGCCAGCAGTTTCCTAGGACAGGGAAACACTGGGGCCAACGTCCTGACTTTC	CASSFLGQGNTGANVLTF	-	18	TRBJ2-6	TRBD1	TRBV28
TGTGCCAGCAGCCAAAGAGGGGTGGCTTTCTTT	CASSQRGVAFF	-	11	TRBJ1-1	-	TRBV6-5
TGTGCCAGCAGTGATCAGAGGGGGCAAGGGGCCAACGTCCTGACTTTC	CASSDQRGQGANVLTF	-	16	TRBJ2-6	TRBD1	TRBV2
TGTGCCAGCCGAGATGCCGGAGGAAACACCATATATTTT	CASRDAGGNTIYF	-	13	TRBJ1-3	-	TRBV5-4
TGTGCCAGCAGCCGACTTGCCGGGACAGTCTCCTACGAGCAGTACTTC	CASSRLAGTVSYEQYF	-	16	TRBJ2-7	TRBD1	TRBV5-6
TGCGCCAGCAGCCCGGGACAGGCCAATCAGTTCTTC	CASSPGQANQFF	-	12	TRBJ2-1	TRBD1	TRBV5-1
TGTGCCAGCAGCTTAGGACAGGGAACTGAAGCTTTCTTT	CASSLGQGTEAFF	-	13	TRBJ1-1	TRBD1	TRBV7-9
TGTGCCAGCAGCCCCGGGATCGGGGAGCTGTTTTTT	CASSPGIGELFF	-	12	TRBJ2-2	-	TRBV7-3
TGTGCCAGCAGTTCCCGGGACAGGGATGAAAAACTGTTTTTT	CASSSRDRDEKLFF	-	14	TRBJ1-4	TRBD1	TRBV28
TGTGCCAGCAGCTTAGAGAGCGGCTACGAGCAGTACTTC	CASSLESGYEQYF	-	13	TRBJ2-7	-	TRBV11-3
TGCGCCAGCAGCCAAGGGGACAGGAATTCACCCCTCCACTTT	CASSQGDRNSPLHF	few	14	TRBJ1-6	TRBD1	TRBV4-1
TGCGCCAGCAGCCCACGCCTGAACACTGAAGCTTTCTTT	CASSPRLNTEAFF	once	13	TRBJ1-1	-	TRBV5-1
TGTGCCAGCAGTTTTAGACAGCTAACAAACTATGGCTACACCTTC	CASSFRQLTNYGYTF	few	15	TRBJ1-2	-	TRBV28
TGTGCCAGCAGTAGACAGGGGTTTTCCTACGAGCAGTACTTC	CASSRQGFSYEQYF	-	14	TRBJ2-7	TRBD1	TRBV6-5
TGTGCCAGTAGTTACACTAGCGCCAATGAGCAGTTCTTC	CASSYTSANEQFF	once	13	TRBJ2-1	TRBD2	TRBV19
TGTGCCAGCAGTGAAGCAAGGACAGCTGGAAACACCATATATTTT	CASSEARTAGNTIYF	-	15	TRBJ1-3	-	TRBV2
TGTGCCAGCAGTATAGCGGGAGGGGACAATGAGCAGTTCTTC	CASSIAGGDNEQFF	-	14	TRBJ2-1	TRBD2	TRBV6-5
TGTGCCAGCAGCCAAGATGAGGGGGATACCTACAATGAGCAGTTCTTC	CASSQDEGDTYNEQFF	-	16	TRBJ2-1	-	TRBV3-1/TRBV3-2
TGTGCCAGCAGCTCAGACAGGATAACTAATGAAAAACTGTTTTTT	CASSSDRITNEKLFF	-	15	TRBJ1-4	-	TRBV7-9
TGTGCCAGCAGTACAAAGCCCCGCTACGAGCAGTACTTC	CASSTKPRYEQYF	few	13	TRBJ2-7	-	TRBV6-5
TGCGCCAGCAGCCCCACCCAGGGGAGCTCCTACGAGCAGTACTTC	CASSPTQGSSYEQYF	-	15	TRBJ2-7	-	TRBV5-1
TGTGCCAGTAGTATCGGACAGGGCCCCACCGAGCAGTACTTC	CASSIGQGPTEQYF	few	14	TRBJ2-7	TRBD1	TRBV19
TGTGCCATCAGTGAACCGAACTATGGCTACACCTTC	CAISEPNYGYTF	-	12	TRBJ1-2	-	TRBV10-3
TGCAGCGTCCGGGATATTAATTCACCCCTCCACTTT	CSVRDINSPLHF	-	12	TRBJ1-6	-	TRBV29-1
TGTGCCAGCGGGATCAGCTCTGGGGCCAACGTCCTGACTTTC	CASGISSGANVLTF	once	14	TRBJ2-6	-	TRBV2
TGTGCCAGCAGCGTAGGATCGGGGGGGAGGAACACTGAAGCTTTCTTT	CASSVGSGGRNTEAFF	-	16	TRBJ1-1	-	TRBV9
TGCGCCAGCAACCAAGACAGGGGGAATAATTCACCCCTCCACTTT	CASNQDRGNNSPLHF	-	15	TRBJ1-6	TRBD1	TRBV5-1
TGTGCCAGCAGCCAAGAGAGGGAGACCGGGGAGCTGTTTTTT	CASSQERETGELFF	-	14	TRBJ2-2	-	TRBV3-1/TRBV3-2
TGTGCCTGCGGGACAGGCCATCAGAATGGCCAGTACTTC	CACGTGHQNGQYF	-	13	TRBJ2-5	TRBD1	TRBV30
TGTGCCATCAGACCACAGGGGCCGAACACTGAAGCTTTCTTT	CAIRPQGPNTEAFF	-	14	TRBJ1-1	TRBD1	TRBV10-3
TGTGCCAGTACCGGGTCCTGGGGTTATGAGCAGTTCTTC	CASTGSWGYEQFF	-	13	TRBJ2-1	-	TRBV19